In its sample, the clone carrying this T cell receptor beta chain was seen many times. Its antigen is unknown. MiXCR was run by TCRdb on the 5' RACE reads, yielding one entry per CDR3 protein. The data show approximately 46,000 distinct CDR3 sequences, about 11% seen once. This entry belongs to a study of CD8 T cells in ankylosing spondylitis. CDR1 and CDR2 from the germline V gene are LGHNA and YNFKEQ. The CDR3 contains 14 residues. Trimming shortened V by 1 base and J by 4 bases, and 8 bases separated the two germline ends. The study, taken as a whole, reports: Characteristic of ankylosing spondylitis blood, it appeared, was a TCR beta motif comprising about eight highly homologous variants.

This sequence originates from a male donor with ankylosing spondylitis or in good health (not recorded which). The chain combines TRBV4-2 with TRBJ1-5, with D hard to call. Sequencing was carried out using blood, either unsorted or a sorted T cell fraction (not recorded which). CDR3 bases: TGTGCCAGCAGCCAAGTAGCTGGGAATCAGCCCCAGCATTTT. The encoded protein is CASSQVAGNQPQHF.